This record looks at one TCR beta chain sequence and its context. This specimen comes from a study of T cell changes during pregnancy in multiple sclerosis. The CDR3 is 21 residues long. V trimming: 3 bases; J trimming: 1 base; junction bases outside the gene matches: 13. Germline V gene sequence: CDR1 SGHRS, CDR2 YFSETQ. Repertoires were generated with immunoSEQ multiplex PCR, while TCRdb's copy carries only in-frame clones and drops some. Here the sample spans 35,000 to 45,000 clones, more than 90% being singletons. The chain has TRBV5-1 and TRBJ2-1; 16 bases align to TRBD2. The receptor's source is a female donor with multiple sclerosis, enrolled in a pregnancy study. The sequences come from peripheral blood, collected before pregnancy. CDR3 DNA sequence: TGCGCCAGCAGCTCGACCGGGACTAGCGGGAGGGCCATAGGATCCTACAATGAGCAGTTCTTC. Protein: CASSSTGTSGRAIGSYNEQFF.